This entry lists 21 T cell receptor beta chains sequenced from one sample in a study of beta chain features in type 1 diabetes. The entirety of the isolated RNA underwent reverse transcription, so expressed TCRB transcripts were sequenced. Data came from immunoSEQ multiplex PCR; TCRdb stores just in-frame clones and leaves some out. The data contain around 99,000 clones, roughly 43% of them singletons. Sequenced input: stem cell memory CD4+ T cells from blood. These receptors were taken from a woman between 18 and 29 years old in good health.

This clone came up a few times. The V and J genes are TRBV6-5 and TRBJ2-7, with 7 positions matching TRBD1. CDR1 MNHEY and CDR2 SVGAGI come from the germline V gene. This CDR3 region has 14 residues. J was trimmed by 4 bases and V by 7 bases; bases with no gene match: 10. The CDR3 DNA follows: TGTGCCAGCAAAGAACAGGGGTTTGGTTACGAGCAGTACTTC. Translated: CASKEQGFGYEQYF.

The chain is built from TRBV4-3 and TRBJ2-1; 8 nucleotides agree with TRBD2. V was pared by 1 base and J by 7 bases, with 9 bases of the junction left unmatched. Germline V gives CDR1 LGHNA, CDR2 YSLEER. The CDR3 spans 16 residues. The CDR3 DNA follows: TGCGCCAGCAGCCAAGGGATTAGCGGGACCGTGAATGAGCAGTTCTTC. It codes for CASSQGISGTVNEQFF.

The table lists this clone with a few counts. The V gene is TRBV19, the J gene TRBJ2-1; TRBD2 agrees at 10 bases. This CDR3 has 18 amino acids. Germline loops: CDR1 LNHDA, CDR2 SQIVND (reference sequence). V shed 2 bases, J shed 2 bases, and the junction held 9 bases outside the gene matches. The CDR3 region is CASSIIMISGRPYNEQFF. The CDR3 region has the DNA TGTGCCAGTAGTATAATAATGATTAGCGGGAGGCCCTACAATGAGCAGTTCTTC.

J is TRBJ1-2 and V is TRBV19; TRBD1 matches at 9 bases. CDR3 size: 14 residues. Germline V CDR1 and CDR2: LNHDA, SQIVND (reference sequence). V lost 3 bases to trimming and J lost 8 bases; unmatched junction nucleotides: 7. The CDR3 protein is CASSIWTGEDGYTF. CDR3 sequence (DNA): TGTGCCAGTAGTATCTGGACAGGGGAGGACGGCTACACCTTC.

For the CDR3, the DNA is TGTGCCAGCAGTTACGGGCAGGGGCGCGAAAAACTGTTTTTT. As protein: CASSYGQGREKLFF. The genes are TRBV6-6 and TRBJ1-4; D possibly corresponds to TRBD1 (6 bases). This CDR3 is built from 14 residues. CDR1 and CDR2 (germline): MNHNY, SVGAGI (reference sequence). Trimming pared 2 bases from V and 8 bases from J, leaving 12 bases between.

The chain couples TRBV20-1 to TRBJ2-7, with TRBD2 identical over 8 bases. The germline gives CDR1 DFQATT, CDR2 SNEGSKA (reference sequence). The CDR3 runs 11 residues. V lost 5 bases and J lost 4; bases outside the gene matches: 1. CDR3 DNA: TGCAGTGCTGTAGCGGGGTACGAGCAGTACTTC. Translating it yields CSAVAGYEQYF.

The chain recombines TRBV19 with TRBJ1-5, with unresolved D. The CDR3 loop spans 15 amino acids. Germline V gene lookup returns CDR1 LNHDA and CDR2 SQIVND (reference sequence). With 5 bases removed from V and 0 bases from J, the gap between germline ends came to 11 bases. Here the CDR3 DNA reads TGTGCCAGTAGTGCGACGGGAGTTAGCAATCAGCCCCAGCATTTT. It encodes CASSATGVSNQPQHF.

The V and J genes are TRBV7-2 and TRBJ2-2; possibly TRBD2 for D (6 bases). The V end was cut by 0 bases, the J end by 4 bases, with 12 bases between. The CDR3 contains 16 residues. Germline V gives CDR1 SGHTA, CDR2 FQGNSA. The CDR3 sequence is CASSLAPLALTGELFF. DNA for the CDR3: TGTGCCAGCAGCTTAGCGCCTCTAGCGCTCACCGGGGAGCTGTTTTTT.

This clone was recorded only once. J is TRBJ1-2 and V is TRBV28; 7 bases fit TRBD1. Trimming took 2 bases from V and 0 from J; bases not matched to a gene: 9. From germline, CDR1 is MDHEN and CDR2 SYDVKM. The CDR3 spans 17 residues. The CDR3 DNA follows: TGTGCCAGCAGTTTACTGGGACAGACTTCAGCTAACTATGGCTACACCTTC. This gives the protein CASSLLGQTSANYGYTF.

The CDR3 DNA sequence: TGTGCCAGCAGTTACGAACGGGACAGGGCTTTTTTCGAGCAGTACTTC. Translation: CASSYERDRAFFEQYF. The chain employs TRBV6-5 and TRBJ2-7; 9 bases line up with TRBD1. The V and J ends lost 2 bases and 6 bases, in that order; junction bases with no gene match: 11. The germline CDR1 and CDR2 sequences are MNHEY and SVGAGI. The CDR3 sequence is 16 residues long.

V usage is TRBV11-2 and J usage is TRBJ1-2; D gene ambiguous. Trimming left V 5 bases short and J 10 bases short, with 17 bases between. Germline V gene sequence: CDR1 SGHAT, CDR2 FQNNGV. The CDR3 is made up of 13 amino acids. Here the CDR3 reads CASSEPLKRDYTF. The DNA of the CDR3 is TGTGCCAGCAGCGAGCCTCTTAAACGGGACTACACCTTC.

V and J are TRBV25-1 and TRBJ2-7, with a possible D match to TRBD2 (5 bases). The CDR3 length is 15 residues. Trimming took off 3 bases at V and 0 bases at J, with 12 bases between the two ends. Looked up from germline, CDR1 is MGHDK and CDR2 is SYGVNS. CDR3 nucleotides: TGTGCCAGCAGTGAGGCGGGCCCAATCTCCTACGAGCAGTACTTC. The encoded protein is CASSEAGPISYEQYF.

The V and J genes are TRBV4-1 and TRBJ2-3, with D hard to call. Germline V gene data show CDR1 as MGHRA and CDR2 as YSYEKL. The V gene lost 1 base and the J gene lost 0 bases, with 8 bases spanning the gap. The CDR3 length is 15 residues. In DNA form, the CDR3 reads TGCGCCAGCAGCCAAGTGTCTGTGAGCACAGATACGCAGTATTTT. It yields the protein CASSQVSVSTDTQYF.

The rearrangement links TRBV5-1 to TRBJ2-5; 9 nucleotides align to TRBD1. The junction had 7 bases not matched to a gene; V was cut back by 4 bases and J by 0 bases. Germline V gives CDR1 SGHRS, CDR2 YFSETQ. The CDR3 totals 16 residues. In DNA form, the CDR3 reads TGCGCCAGCAGCCTCCGACAGGGGGTTTACCAAGAGACCCAGTACTTC. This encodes CASSLRQGVYQETQYF.

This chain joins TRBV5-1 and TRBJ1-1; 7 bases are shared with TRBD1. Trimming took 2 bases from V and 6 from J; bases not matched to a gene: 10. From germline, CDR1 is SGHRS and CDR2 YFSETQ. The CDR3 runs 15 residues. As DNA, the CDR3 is TGCGCCAGCAGCTTAGACCACAGGGGAACCTCTGAAGCTTTCTTT. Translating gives CASSLDHRGTSEAFF.

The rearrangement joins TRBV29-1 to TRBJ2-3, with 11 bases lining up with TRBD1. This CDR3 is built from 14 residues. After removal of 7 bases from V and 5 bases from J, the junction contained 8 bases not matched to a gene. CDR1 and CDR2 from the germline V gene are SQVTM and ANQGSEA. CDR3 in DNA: TGCAGCGCTTGGACAGGGGGCCGTCAAGATACGCAGTATTTT. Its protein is CSAWTGGRQDTQYF.

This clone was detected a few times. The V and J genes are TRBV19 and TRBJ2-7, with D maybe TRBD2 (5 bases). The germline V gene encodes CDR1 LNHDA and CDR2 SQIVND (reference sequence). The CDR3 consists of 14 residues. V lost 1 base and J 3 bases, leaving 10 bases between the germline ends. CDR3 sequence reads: CASSIGGIGYEQYF. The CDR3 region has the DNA TGTGCCAGTAGTATAGGAGGGATCGGCTACGAGCAGTACTTC.

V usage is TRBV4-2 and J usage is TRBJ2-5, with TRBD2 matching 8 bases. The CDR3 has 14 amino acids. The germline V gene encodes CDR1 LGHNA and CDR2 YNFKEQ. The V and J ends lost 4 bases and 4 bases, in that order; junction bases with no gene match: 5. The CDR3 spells CASSPGLALETQYF. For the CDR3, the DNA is TGTGCCAGCAGCCCAGGACTAGCACTAGAGACCCAGTACTTC.

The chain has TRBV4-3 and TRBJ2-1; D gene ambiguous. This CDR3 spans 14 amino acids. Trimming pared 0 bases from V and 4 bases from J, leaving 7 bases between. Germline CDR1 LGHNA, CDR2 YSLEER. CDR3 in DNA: TGCGCCAGCAGCCAAGATGAGACATACAATGAGCAGTTCTTC. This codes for CASSQDETYNEQFF.

CDR3 sequence reads: CASSVRDTQETQYF. The CDR3 coding sequence is TGTGCCAGCAGTGTCAGGGACACCCAAGAGACCCAGTACTTC. V usage is TRBV2 and J usage is TRBJ2-5; maybe TRBD1 (6 bases). Trimming removed 4 bases from V and 1 base from J, with 10 bases in between. The germline gives CDR1 SNHLY, CDR2 FYNNEI. The CDR3 sequence is 14 residues long.

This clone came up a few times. The CDR3 nucleotides are TGCGCCAGCAGCCAGCGGACAGGATCCTACGAGCAGTACTTC. This encodes CASSQRTGSYEQYF. The chain links TRBV4-3 to TRBJ2-7, with TRBD1 matching over 7 bases. The CDR3 is 14 residues long. Per germline, CDR1 LGHNA and CDR2 YSLEER. Unmatched junction bases numbered 3, after V lost 3 bases and J lost 1 base.